The 17 T cell receptor beta chains reported below all come from one sample, sequenced in a study of T cells in Graves' hyperthyroidism and ophthalmopathy. From RNA transcripts, TCR beta CDR3 regions were amplified. The HTBI primer set served for first-round RT-PCR of the TCR CDR3. TCRdb reanalysed the multiplex PCR reads using MiXCR and keeps one entry per CDR3 protein. The data contain 700,000 or so distinct CDR3 sequences, around 15% of them singletons. Sequencing used blood. The receptors shown here come from a woman aged 50 to 60 with Graves' ophthalmopathy.

This clonotype was detected only a few times. The chain links TRBV14 to TRBJ2-1; 12 nucleotides match TRBD2. Germline V CDR1 and CDR2: SGHDN, FVKESK. The CDR3 sequence is 18 residues long. V lost 5 bases to trimming and J lost 7 bases; unmatched junction nucleotides: 15. The CDR3 loop is CASSLRRTSGKVWNEQFF. The CDR3 region has the DNA TGTGCCAGCAGCTTACGTAGGACTAGCGGGAAGGTATGGAATGAGCAGTTCTTC.

This clonotype has ten or more counts. This chain uses TRBV28 with TRBJ2-5; D is possibly TRBD1 (6 bases). Trimming removed 5 bases at V and 4 bases at J, with 20 bases between. The CDR3 has 16 residues. Germline CDR1 is MDHEN and CDR2 is SYDVKM. The CDR3: CASSKQGSALLETQYF. In DNA form, the CDR3 reads TGTGCCAGCAGTAAACAGGGATCGGCACTTCTAGAGACCCAGTACTTC. The full variable domain, in which reference TRBV28 and TRBJ2-5 provide the parts outside the CDR3, is DVKVTQSSRYLVKRTGEKVFLECVQDMDHENMFWYRQDPGLGLRLIYFSYDVKMKEKGDIPEGYSVSREKKERFSLILESASTNQTSMYLCASSKQGSALLETQYFGPGTRLLVL.

The gene calls are TRBV9 and TRBJ2-7; no reliable D call. The germline V gene has CDR1 SGDLS and CDR2 YYNGEE. The CDR3 spans 14 residues. The V gene lost 0 bases and the J gene lost 4 bases, with 11 bases spanning the gap. This CDR3 is CASSVAYPGYEQYF. CDR3 coding DNA: TGTGCCAGCAGCGTAGCTTACCCCGGGTACGAGCAGTACTTC.

Only a few counts were recorded for this clonotype. The chain has TRBV6-2 or TRBV6-3 and TRBJ2-7, with D perhaps matching TRBD2 (6 bases). CDR3 size: 15 residues. In germline, CDR1 is MNHEY, CDR2 SVGEGT. Trimming took 9 bases from V and 5 from J, leaving 23 bases between them. The DNA of the CDR3 is TGTGCCAGTGGGAGGTCCCCCATTGGCCGGGACGAGCAGTACTTC. It translates to CASGRSPIGRDEQYF.

The sample holds a few counts of this clonotype. V and J are TRBV7-3 and TRBJ2-3; D remains ambiguous. Between the trimmed V and J ends, which lost 5 bases and 4 bases, there was a span of 13 bases. Germline V gene data show CDR1 as SGHTA and CDR2 as FQGTGA. The CDR3 sequence is 14 residues long. Here the CDR3 reads CASSPGSVADTQYF. The CDR3 DNA follows: TGTGCCAGCAGCCCCGGGTCGGTCGCAGATACGCAGTATTTT. The whole variable domain, remainder taken from reference TRBV7-3 and TRBJ2-3, is GAGVSQTPSNKVTEKGKYVELRCDPISGHTALYWYRQSLGQGPEFLIYFQGTGAADDSGLPNDRFFAVRPEGSVSTLKIQRTERGDSAVYLCASSPGSVADTQYFGPGTRLTVL.

This clonotype was observed many times. V and J are TRBV12-3 or TRBV12-4 and TRBJ1-2, with D possibly matching TRBD1 (6 bases). The length of the CDR3 is 15 residues. With 5 bases removed from V and 5 bases from J, the gap between germline ends came to 18 bases. For the CDR3, the DNA is TGTGCCAGCAGTCCAGACCCGGGGGCTAGATATGGCTACACCTTC. It translates to CASSPDPGARYGYTF.

This clonotype was observed at least ten times. The chain links TRBV28 to TRBJ1-2; TRBD1 agrees at 7 bases. V was pared by 4 bases and J by 7 bases, with 12 bases of the junction left unmatched. The CDR3 totals 15 residues. Germline V gene data show CDR1 as MDHEN and CDR2 as SYDVKM. The CDR3 loop reads CASSSSRGRFRGYTF. The CDR3 bases are TGTGCCAGCAGTTCCTCGAGGGGGCGGTTTCGTGGCTACACCTTC.

This chain connects TRBV4-3 to TRBJ2-3; TRBD2 matches at 7 bases. V lost 2 bases and J lost 4; bases outside the gene matches: 3. This CDR3 comprises 14 residues. Germline V gene data show CDR1 as LGHNA and CDR2 as YSLEER. CDR3 residues: CASSQWTSSDTQYF. Here the CDR3 DNA reads TGCGCCAGCAGCCAATGGACTAGTTCAGATACGCAGTATTTT.

This clonotype was observed a few times. The chain uses TRBV12-3 or TRBV12-4 and TRBJ1-2, with 8 bases identical to TRBD1. CDR3 length equals 13 residues. The junction had 6 bases not matched to a gene; V was cut back by 7 bases and J by 5 bases. This CDR3 reads CASKPTGEYGYTF. The CDR3 nucleotides read TGTGCCAGCAAACCGACAGGGGAGTATGGCTACACCTTC.

The rearrangement joins TRBV29-1 to TRBJ1-3; D not resolved. V gave up 5 bases and J gave up 4 bases, with 12 bases separating them. The CDR3 sequence is 13 residues long. Germline V gene lookup returns CDR1 SQVTM and CDR2 ANQGSEA. CDR3 bases: TGCAGCGTTAACAAGGTGTCCGGAAACACCATATATTTT. Protein product: CSVNKVSGNTIYF.

The sample holds many counts of this clonotype. The rearrangement uses TRBV12-3 or TRBV12-4 and TRBJ2-1; 10 bases align to TRBD2. J lost 5 bases, V lost 7 bases, and 8 bases had no gene match. The CDR3 has 15 amino acids. The CDR3 DNA reads TGTGCCAGCACCCGTTGGACTAGCGGAGACAATGAGCAGTTCTTC. Translated: CASTRWTSGDNEQFF.

The V and J genes are TRBV20-1 and TRBJ2-2; no clear D. The CDR3 spans 14 residues. CDR1 is DFQATT, CDR2 SNEGSKA, per germline (reference sequence). V was clipped by 1 base and J by 2 bases, with 8 bases between them. CDR3 residues: CSARAAANTGELFF. In nucleotides, the CDR3 is TGCAGTGCTAGAGCTGCGGCAAACACCGGGGAGCTGTTTTTT.

This clonotype was observed a few times. This chain uses TRBV3-1 with TRBJ2-5; 14 nucleotides line up with TRBD2. J gave up 1 base and V 3 bases, and 4 bases lay outside the gene matches. Germline values: CDR1 LGHDT, CDR2 YNNKEL (reference sequence). The CDR3 spans 17 residues. The CDR3 protein is CASSHLGLAGGQETQYF. The CDR3 nucleotides are TGTGCCAGCAGCCACCTTGGACTAGCGGGAGGCCAAGAGACCCAGTACTTC.

This clonotype was recorded many times. CDR3 sequence reads: CASSVSRANVLTF. The CDR3 nucleotides are TGTGCCAGCAGCGTATCCCGGGCCAACGTCCTGACTTTC. This chain connects TRBV9 to TRBJ2-6; D is uncertain. Looked up from germline, CDR1 is SGDLS and CDR2 is YYNGEE. Between the trimmed V and J ends, which lost 1 base and 5 bases, there was a span of 4 bases. This CDR3 region has 13 residues.

The genes are TRBV9 and TRBJ2-7; D is unclear. The CDR3 is 15 amino acids. V dropped 0 bases and J dropped 2 bases, with 12 bases sitting between them. Germline-derived CDR1 and CDR2 are SGDLS and YYNGEE. The CDR3 here is CASSVDGVWTYEQYF. The CDR3 bases are TGTGCCAGCAGCGTAGACGGAGTTTGGACCTACGAGCAGTACTTC.

This clonotype was counted ten times or more. The chain is built from TRBV7-9 and TRBJ2-2; D is unclear. V lost 3 bases, J lost 5 bases, and 10 bases lay in between. The CDR3 loop spans 14 amino acids. The V gene's germline CDR1 is SEHNR and CDR2 FQNEAQ (reference sequence). CDR3 in DNA: TGTGCCAGCAGCTTTCATCGTCTTACCGGGGAGCTGTTTTTT. It encodes CASSFHRLTGELFF.

This clonotype was detected ten times or more. Written as DNA, the CDR3 is TGTGCCAGCAGAACTTCATACGAGGACGAGCAGTACTTC. Residues: CASRTSYEDEQYF. The chain has TRBV28 and TRBJ2-7; no reliable D call. The CDR3 has 13 residues. The germline gives CDR1 MDHEN, CDR2 SYDVKM. Trimming took 6 bases from V and 5 from J, leaving 14 bases between them. Full variable domain (rest looked up from reference TRBV28 and TRBJ2-7): DVKVTQSSRYLVKRTGEKVFLECVQDMDHENMFWYRQDPGLGLRLIYFSYDVKMKEKGDIPEGYSVSREKKERFSLILESASTNQTSMYLCASRTSYEDEQYFGPGTRLTVT.